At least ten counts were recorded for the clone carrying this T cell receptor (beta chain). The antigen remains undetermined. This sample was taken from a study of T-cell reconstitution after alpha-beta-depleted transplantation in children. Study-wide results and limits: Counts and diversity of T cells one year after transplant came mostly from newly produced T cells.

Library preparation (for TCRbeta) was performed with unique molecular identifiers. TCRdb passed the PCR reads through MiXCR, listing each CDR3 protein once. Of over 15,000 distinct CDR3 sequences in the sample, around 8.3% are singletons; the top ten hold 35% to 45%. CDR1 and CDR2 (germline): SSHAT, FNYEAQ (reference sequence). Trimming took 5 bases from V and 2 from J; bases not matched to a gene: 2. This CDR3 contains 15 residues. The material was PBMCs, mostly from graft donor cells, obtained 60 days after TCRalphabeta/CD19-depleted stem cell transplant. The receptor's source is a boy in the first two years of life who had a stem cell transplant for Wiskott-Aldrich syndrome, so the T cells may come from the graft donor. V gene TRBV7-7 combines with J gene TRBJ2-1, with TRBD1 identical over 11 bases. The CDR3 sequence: CASSEGQGAYNEQFF. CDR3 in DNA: TGTGCCAGCAGCGAGGGACAGGGGGCCTACAATGAGCAGTTCTTC.